The source of this T cell receptor beta chain is a study of PD-1 blockade in classical Hodgkin lymphoma. Whole-study findings and limits: Complete responders possessed baseline diversity comparable to newly diagnosed patients. Any patient who commenced nivolumab under 1 year after ASCT was excluded.

Profiled with immunoSEQ multiplex PCR; TCRdb holds only in-frame clones, not every one. The sample holds about 97,000 clones; around four fifths are singletons and the top ten take 9% to 15%. Notes on this clone: No antigen is known for it.

All trial patients relapsed after autologous stem cell transplantation. Trimming cost V 1 base and J 5 bases; bases outside gene matches: 9. The CDR3 runs to 16 residues. Germline CDR1 SGHRS, CDR2 YFSETQ. The source of this sequence is a human donor with classical Hodgkin lymphoma. The sequencing here drew on peripheral blood mononuclear cells (PBMCs), taken at baseline. The chain is built from TRBV5-1 and TRBJ2-1, with 7 bases aligning to TRBD2. The CDR3 protein is CASSLLGLADNNEQFF. The CDR3 DNA sequence: TGCGCCAGCAGCTTGTTGGGTCTAGCGGATAACAATGAGCAGTTCTTC.